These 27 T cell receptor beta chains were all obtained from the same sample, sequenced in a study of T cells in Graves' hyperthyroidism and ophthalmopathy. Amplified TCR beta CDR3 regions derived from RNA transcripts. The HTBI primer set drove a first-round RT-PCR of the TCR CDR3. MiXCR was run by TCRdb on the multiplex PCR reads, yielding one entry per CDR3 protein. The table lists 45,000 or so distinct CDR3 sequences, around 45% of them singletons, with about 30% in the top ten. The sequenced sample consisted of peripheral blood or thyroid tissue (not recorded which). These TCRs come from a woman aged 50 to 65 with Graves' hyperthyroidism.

CDR3 protein: CSVEVDEQYF. CDR3 in DNA: TGCAGCGTTGAGGTAGACGAGCAGTACTTC. The chain joins TRBV29-1 to TRBJ2-7; no clear D. Looked up from germline, CDR1 is SQVTM and CDR2 is ANQGSEA. V lost 3 bases and J lost 5, with 5 bases in between. The CDR3 length is 10 residues.

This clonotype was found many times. CDR3 coding DNA: TGTGCCAGCAGTCGCGGGACAGGGATTACCTACGAGCAGTACTTC. This sequence encodes CASSRGTGITYEQYF. This sequence joins TRBV6-5 and TRBJ2-7, with 9 bases identical to TRBD1. V lost 5 bases, J lost 2 bases, and 7 bases stayed unmatched. This CDR3 has 15 amino acids. Germline V CDR1 and CDR2: MNHEY, SVGAGI.

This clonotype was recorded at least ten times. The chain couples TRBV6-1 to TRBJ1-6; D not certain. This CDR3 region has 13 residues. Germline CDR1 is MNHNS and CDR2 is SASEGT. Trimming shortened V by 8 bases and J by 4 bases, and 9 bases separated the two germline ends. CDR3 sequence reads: CASDSGYNSPLHF. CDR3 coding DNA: TGTGCCAGCGACTCTGGATATAATTCACCCCTCCACTTT.

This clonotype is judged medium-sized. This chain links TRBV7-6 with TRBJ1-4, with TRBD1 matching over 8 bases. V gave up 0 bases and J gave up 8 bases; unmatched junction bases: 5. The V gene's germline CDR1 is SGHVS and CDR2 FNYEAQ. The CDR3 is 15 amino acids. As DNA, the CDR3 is TGTGCCAGCAGCTTAGCCACAGGGGGTGGCGAAAAACTGTTTTTT. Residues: CASSLATGGGEKLFF.

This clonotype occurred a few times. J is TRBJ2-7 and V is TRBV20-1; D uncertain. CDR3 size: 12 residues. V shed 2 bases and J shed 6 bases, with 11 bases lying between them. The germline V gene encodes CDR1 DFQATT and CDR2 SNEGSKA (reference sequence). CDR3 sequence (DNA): TGCAGTGCTAGATCAGAGGCCCCCGAGCAGTACTTC. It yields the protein CSARSEAPEQYF.

Here the CDR3 reads CSASGLAGGVVEQYF. The DNA of the CDR3 is TGCAGTGCTAGTGGACTAGCGGGAGGGGTTGTCGAGCAGTACTTC. The V call is TRBV20-1, the J call TRBJ2-7, with 15 positions matching TRBD2. With V trimmed by 3 bases and J by 6 bases, 6 bases remained unmatched. CDR1 and CDR2 from the germline V gene are DFQATT and SNEGSKA (reference sequence). CDR3 length: 15 amino acids.

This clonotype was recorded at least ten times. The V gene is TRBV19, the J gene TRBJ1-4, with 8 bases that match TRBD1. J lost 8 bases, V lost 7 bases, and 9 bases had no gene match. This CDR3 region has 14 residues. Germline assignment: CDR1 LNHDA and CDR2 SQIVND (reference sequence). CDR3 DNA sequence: TGTGCCAGTAACCCGGACAGGGTCACCGAAAAACTGTTTTTT. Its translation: CASNPDRVTEKLFF. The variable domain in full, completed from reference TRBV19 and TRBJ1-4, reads DGGITQSPKYLFRKEGQNVTLSCEQNLNHDAMYWYRQDPGQGLRLIYYSQIVNDFQKGDIAEGYSVSREKKESFPLTVTSAQKNPTAFYLCASNPDRVTEKLFFGSGTQLSVL.

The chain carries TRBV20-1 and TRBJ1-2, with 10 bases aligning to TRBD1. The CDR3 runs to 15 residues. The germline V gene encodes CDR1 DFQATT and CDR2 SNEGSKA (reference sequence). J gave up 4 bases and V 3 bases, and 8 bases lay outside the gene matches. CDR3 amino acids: CSARMRTGGSYGYTF. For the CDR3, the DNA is TGCAGTGCTAGGATGAGGACAGGGGGAAGCTATGGCTACACCTTC.

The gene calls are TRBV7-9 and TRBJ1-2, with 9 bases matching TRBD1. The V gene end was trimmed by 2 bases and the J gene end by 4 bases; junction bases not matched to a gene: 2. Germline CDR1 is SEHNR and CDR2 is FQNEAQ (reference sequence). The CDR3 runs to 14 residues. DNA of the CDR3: TGTGCCAGCAGCTTAACAGGGGGCCCCTATGGCTACACCTTC. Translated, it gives CASSLTGGPYGYTF.

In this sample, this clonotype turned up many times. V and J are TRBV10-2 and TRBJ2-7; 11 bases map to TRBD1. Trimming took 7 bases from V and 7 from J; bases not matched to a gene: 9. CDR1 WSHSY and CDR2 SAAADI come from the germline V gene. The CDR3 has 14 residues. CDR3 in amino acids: CASTYTWDRGEQYF. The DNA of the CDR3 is TGCGCCAGCACCTACACCTGGGACAGGGGGGAGCAGTACTTC.

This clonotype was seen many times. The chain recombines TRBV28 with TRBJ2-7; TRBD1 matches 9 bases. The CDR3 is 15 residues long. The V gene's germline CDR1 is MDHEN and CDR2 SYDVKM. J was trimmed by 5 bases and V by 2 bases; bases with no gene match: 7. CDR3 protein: CASSLKWDRVNEQYF. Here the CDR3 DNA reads TGTGCCAGCAGTTTAAAGTGGGACAGGGTCAACGAGCAGTACTTC. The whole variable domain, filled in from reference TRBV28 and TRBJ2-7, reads DVKVTQSSRYLVKRTGEKVFLECVQDMDHENMFWYRQDPGLGLRLIYFSYDVKMKEKGDIPEGYSVSREKKERFSLILESASTNQTSMYLCASSLKWDRVNEQYFGPGTRLTVT.

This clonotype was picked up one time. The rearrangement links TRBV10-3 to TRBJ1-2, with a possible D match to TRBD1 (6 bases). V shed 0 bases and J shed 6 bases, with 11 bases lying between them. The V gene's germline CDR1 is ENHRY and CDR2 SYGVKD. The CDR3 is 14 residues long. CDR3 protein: CAISESKQGNGYTF. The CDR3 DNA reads TGTGCCATCAGTGAGTCGAAACAGGGTAATGGCTACACCTTC.

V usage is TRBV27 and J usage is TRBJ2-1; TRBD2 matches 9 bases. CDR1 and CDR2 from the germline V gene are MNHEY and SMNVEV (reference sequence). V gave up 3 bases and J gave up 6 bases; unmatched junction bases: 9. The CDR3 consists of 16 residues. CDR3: CASSFQGGLAVNEQFF. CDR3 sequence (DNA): TGTGCCAGCAGTTTCCAAGGGGGACTAGCCGTCAATGAGCAGTTCTTC.

This chain's CDR3 is CSVNKPGTGGAYGYTF. The CDR3 region has the DNA TGCAGCGTCAACAAACCCGGGACAGGAGGGGCATATGGCTACACCTTC. The chain carries TRBV29-1 and TRBJ1-2, with 8 bases that match TRBD1. The trim removed 6 bases at V and 5 bases at J, leaving 17 bases unmatched. The CDR3 contains 16 residues. CDR1 and CDR2 (germline): SQVTM, ANQGSEA.

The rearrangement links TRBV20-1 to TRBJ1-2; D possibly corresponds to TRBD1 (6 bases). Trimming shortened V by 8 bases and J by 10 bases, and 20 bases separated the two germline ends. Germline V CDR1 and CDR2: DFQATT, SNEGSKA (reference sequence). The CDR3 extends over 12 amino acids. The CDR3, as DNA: TGCAGTCTCACGAACGGGACAAACGACTACACCTTC. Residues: CSLTNGTNDYTF.

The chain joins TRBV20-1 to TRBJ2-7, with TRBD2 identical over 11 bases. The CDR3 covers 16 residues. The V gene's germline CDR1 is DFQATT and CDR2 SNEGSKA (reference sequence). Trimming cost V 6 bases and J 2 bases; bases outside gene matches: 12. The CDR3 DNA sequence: TGCAGTGCCCCACCGACTAGCGGGATTCCCCCCTACGAGCAGTACTTC. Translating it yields CSAPPTSGIPPYEQYF.

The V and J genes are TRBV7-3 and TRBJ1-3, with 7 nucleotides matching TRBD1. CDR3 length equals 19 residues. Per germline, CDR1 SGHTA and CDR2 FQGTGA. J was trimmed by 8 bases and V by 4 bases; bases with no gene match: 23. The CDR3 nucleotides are TGTGCCAGCAGCTCCGACTTGGACAGGAGAGCTAACTATGGCTACACCATATATTTT. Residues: CASSSDLDRRANYGYTIYF.

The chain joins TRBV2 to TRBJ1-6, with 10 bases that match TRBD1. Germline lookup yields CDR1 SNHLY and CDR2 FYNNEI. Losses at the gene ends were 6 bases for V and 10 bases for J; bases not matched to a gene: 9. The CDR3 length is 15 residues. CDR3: CASRAGQGLGSPLHF. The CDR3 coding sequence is TGTGCCAGCAGAGCGGGACAGGGGTTAGGATCACCCCTCCACTTT.

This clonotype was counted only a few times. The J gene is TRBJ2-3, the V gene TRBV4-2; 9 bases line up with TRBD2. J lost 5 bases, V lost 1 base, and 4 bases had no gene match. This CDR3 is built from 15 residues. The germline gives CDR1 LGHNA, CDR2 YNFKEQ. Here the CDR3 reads CASSQVSAGGDTQYF. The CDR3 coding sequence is TGTGCCAGCAGCCAAGTCTCAGCGGGAGGAGATACGCAGTATTTT.

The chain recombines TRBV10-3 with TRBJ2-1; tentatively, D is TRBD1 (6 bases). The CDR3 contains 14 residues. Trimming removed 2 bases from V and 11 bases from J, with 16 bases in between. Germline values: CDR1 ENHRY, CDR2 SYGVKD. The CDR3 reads CAISENRDQGKQFF. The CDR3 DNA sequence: TGTGCCATCAGTGAGAACCGCGACCAGGGGAAGCAGTTCTTC.

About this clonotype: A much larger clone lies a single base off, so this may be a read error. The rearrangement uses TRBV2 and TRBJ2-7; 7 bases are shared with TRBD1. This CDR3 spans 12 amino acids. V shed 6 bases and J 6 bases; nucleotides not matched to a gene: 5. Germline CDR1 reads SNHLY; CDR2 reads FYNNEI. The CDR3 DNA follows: TGTGCCAGCAGATCGACAGGGAGCGAGCAGTACTTC. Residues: CASRSTGSEQYF.

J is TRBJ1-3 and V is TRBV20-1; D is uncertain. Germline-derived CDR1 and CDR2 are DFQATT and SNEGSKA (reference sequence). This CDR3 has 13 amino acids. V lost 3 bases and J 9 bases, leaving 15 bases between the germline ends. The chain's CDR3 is CSASGRTLCTIYF. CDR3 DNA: TGCAGTGCTAGCGGACGGACGTTGTGCACCATATATTTT.

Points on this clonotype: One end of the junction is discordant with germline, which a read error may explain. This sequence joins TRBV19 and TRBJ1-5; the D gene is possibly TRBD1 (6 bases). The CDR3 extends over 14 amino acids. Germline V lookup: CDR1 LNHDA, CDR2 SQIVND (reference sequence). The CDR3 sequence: CASRGTGAPETQHF. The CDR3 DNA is TGCGCCAGCAGGGGTACCGGGGCCCCAGAGACCCAGCATTTT.

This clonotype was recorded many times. CDR3 region: CASSLFGVVAEAFF. The CDR3 coding sequence is TGTGCCAGCAGCCTCTTTGGGGTCGTTGCTGAAGCTTTCTTT. This rearrangement joins TRBV3-1 to TRBJ1-1, with no clear D. Germline V CDR1 and CDR2: LGHDT, YNNKEL (reference sequence). The CDR3 covers 14 residues. V lost 4 bases to trimming and J lost 6 bases, with 15 bases between them.

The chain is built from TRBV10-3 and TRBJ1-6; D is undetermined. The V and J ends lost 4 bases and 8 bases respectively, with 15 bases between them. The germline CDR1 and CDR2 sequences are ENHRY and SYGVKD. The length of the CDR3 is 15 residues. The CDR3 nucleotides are TGTGCCATCAGTGCTAGGTTTCAGGAAGATTCACCCCTCCACTTT. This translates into CAISARFQEDSPLHF.

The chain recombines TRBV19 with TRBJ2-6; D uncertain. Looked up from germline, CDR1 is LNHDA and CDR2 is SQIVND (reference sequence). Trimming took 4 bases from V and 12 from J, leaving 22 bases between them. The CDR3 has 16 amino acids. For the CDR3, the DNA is TGTGCCAGTAGTAATTCAGACTCTGGGCCCAACAGCGTCCTGACTTTC. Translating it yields CASSNSDSGPNSVLTF.

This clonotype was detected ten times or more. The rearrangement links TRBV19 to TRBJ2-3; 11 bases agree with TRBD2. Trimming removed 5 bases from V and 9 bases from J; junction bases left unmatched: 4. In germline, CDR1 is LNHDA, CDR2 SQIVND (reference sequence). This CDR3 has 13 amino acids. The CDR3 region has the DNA TGTGCCAGTAGTGAAAGACTAGCGGGAACGCAGTATTTT. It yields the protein CASSERLAGTQYF.